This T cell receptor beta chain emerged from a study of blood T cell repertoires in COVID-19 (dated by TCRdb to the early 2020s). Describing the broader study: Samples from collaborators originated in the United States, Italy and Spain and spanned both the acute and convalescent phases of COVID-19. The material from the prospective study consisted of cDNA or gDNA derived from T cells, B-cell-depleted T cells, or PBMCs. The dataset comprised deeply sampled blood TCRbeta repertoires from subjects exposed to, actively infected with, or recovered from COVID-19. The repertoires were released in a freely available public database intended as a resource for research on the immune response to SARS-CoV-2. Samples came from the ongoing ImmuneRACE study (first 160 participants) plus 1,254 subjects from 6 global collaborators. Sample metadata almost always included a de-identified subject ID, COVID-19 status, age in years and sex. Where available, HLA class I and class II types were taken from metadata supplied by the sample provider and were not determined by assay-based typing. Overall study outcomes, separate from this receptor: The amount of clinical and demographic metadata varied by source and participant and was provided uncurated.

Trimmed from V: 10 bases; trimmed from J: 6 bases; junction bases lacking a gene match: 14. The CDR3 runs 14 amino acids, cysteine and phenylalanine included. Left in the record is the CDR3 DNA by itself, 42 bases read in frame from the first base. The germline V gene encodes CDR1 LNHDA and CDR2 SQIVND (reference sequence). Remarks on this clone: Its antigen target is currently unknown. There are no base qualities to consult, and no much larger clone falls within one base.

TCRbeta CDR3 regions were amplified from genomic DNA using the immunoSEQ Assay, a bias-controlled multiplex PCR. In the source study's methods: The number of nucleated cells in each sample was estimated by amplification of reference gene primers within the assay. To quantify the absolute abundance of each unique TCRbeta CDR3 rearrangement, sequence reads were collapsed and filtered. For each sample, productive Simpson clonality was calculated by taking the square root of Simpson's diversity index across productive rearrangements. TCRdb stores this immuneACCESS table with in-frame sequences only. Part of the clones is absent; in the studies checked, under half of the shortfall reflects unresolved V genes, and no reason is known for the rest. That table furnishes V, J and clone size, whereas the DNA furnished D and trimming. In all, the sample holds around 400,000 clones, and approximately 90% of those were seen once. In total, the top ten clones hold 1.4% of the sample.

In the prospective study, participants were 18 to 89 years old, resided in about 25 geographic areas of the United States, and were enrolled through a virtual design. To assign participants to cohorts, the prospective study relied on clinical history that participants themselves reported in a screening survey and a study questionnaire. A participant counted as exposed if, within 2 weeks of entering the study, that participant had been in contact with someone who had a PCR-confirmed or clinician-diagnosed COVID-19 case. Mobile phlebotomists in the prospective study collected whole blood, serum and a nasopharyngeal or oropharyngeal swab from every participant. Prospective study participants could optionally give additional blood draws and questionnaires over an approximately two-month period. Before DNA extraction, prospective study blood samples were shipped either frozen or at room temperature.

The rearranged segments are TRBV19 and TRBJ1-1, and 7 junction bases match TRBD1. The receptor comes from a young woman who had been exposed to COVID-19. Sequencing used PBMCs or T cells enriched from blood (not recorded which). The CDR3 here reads CATINDRVGAEAFF. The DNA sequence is TGTGCCACAATCAACGACAGGGTGGGAGCTGAAGCTTTCTTT.